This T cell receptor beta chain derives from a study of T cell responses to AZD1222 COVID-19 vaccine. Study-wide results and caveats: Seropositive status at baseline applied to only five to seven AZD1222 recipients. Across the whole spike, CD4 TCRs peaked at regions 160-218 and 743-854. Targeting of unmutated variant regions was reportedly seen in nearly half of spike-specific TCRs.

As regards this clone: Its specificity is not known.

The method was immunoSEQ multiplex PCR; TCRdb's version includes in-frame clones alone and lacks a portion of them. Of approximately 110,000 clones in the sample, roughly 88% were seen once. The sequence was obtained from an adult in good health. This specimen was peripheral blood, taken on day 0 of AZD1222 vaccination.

The CDR3, as DNA: TGTGCCAGCAGCCTTTCGGCAGTCACTAATGAAAAACTGTTTTTT. Translating gives CASSLSAVTNEKLFF. This rearrangement joins TRBV7-9 to TRBJ1-4; D remains unclear. The V and J ends lost 5 bases and 2 bases respectively, with 12 bases between them. Germline CDR1 is SEHNR and CDR2 is FQNEAQ (reference sequence). The CDR3 sequence is 15 residues long.